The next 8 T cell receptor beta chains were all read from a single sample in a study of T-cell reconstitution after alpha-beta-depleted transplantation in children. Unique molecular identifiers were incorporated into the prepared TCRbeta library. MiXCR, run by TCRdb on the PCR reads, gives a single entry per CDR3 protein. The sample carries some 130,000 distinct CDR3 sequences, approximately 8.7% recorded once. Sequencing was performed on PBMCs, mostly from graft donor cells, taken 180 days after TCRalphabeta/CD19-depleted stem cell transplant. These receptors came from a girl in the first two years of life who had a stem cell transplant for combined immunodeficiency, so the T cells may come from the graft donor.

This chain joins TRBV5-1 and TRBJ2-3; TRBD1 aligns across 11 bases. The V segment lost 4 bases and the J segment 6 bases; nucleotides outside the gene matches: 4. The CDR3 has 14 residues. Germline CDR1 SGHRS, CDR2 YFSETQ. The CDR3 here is CASSPGQGEDTQYF. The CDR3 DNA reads TGCGCCAGCAGCCCGGGACAGGGGGAGGATACGCAGTATTTT. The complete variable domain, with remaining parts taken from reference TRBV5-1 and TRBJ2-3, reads KAGVTQTPRYLIKTRGQQVTLSCSPISGHRSVSWYQQTPGQGLQFLFEYFSETQRNKGNFPGRFSGRQFSNSRSEMNVSTLELGDSALYLCASSPGQGEDTQYFGPGTRLTVL.

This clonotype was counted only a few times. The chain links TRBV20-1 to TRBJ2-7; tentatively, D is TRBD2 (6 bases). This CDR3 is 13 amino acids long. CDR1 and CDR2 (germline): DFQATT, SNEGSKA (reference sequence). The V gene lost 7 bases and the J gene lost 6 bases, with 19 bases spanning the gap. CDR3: CSGAGLSTSEQYF. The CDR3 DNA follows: TGCAGTGGGGCGGGACTCTCGACCTCCGAGCAGTACTTC.

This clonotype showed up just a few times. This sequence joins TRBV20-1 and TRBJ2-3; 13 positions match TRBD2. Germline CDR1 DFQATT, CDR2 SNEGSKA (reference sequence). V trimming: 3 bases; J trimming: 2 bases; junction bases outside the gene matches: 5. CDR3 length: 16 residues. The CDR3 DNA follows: TGCAGTGCTAGGTTGGGACTAGCGGGGCCCACAGATACGCAGTATTTT. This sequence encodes CSARLGLAGPTDTQYF.

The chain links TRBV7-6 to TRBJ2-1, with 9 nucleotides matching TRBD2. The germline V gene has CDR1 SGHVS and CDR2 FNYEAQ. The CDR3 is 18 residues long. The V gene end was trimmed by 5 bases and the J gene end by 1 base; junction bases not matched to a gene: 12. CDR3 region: CASSPRGTSGWSYNEQFF. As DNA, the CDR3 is TGTGCCAGCAGCCCACGCGGAACTAGCGGGTGGTCCTACAATGAGCAGTTCTTC.

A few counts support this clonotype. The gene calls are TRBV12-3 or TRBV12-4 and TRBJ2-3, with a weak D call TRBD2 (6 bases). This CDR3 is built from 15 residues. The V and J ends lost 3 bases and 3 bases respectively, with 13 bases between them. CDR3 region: CASSFWTILTDTQYF. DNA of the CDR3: TGTGCCAGCAGTTTTTGGACTATCTTAACAGATACGCAGTATTTT.

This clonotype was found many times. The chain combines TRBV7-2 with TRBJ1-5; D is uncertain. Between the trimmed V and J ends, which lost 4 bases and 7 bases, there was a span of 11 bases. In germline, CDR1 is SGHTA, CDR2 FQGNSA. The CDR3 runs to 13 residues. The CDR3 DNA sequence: TGTGCCAGCAGCTCCTCGGTTCGGCAGCCCCAGCATTTT. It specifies CASSSSVRQPQHF.

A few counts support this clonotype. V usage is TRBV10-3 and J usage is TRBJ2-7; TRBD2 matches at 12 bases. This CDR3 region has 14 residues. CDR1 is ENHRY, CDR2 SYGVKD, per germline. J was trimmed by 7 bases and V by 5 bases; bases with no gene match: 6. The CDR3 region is CAISTSGRPGEQYF. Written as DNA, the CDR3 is TGTGCCATCAGTACTAGCGGGAGGCCGGGAGAGCAGTACTTC.

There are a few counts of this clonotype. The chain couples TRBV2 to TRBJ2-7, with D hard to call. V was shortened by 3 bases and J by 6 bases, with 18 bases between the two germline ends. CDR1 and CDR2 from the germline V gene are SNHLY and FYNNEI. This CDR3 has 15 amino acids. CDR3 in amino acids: CASSECLQHSCEQYF. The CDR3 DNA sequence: TGTGCCAGCAGTGAGTGTCTACAGCATAGTTGCGAGCAGTACTTC.